This TCR beta chain was observed in a study of blood T cell repertoires in COVID-19. The overall study: T cells, B-cell-depleted T cells, or PBMCs supplied cDNA or gDNA.

Only a few counts were recorded for this clone. Profiled with immunoSEQ multiplex PCR; TCRdb holds only in-frame clones, not every one. The sample holds about 95,000 clones, over 80% seen once. The sequence was obtained from a woman between 45 and 65 years old in a cohort sampled during active COVID-19. Sequencing was done on a sample of peripheral blood.

The CDR3 coding sequence is TGTGCCAGCAGCCCCGGCGGTAGCAATCAGCCCCAGCATTTT. Its translation is CASSPGGSNQPQHF. The chain links TRBV11-3 to TRBJ1-5; D is unclear. Germline CDR1 reads SGHNT; CDR2 reads YENEEA. This CDR3 has 14 residues. With 5 bases removed from V and 0 bases from J, the gap between germline ends came to 8 bases.